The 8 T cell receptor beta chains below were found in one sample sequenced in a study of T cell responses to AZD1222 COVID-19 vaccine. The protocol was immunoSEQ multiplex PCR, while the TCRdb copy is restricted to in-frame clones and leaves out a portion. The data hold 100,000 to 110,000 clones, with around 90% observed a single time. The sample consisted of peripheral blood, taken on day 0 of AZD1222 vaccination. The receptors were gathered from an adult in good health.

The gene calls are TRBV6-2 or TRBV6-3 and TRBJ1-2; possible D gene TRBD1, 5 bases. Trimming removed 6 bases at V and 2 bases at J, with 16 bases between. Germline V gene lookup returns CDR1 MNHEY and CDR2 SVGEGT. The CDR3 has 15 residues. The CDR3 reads CASSKRFRDNYGYTF. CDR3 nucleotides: TGTGCCAGCAGCAAAAGGTTCAGGGACAACTATGGCTACACCTTC.

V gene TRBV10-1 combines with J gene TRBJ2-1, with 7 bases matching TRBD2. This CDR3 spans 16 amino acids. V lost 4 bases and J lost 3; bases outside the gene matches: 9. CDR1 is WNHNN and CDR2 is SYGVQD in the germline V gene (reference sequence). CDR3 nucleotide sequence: TGCGCCAGCAGTGTCTCCACGGGAGGCAACTACAATGAGCAGTTCTTC. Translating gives CASSVSTGGNYNEQFF.

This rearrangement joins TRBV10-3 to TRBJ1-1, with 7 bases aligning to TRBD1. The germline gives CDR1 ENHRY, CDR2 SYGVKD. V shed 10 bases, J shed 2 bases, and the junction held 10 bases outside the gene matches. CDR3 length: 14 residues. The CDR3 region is CATAGTARNTEAFF. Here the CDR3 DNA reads TGTGCCACCGCCGGGACAGCTAGAAACACTGAAGCTTTCTTT.

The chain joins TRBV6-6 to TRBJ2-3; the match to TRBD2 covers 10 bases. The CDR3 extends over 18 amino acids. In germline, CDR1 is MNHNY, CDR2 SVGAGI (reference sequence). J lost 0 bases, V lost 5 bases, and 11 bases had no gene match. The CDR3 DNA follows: TGTGCCAGCAGTCTTTTTTCTAGCGGGAGTGTGAGCACAGATACGCAGTATTTT. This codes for CASSLFSSGSVSTDTQYF.

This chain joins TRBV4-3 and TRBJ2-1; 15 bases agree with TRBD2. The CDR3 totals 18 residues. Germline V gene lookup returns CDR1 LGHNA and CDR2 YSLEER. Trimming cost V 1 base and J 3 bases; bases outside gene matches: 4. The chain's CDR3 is CASSQGTSGRAFYNEQFF. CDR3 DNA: TGCGCCAGCAGCCAAGGGACTAGCGGGAGGGCCTTCTACAATGAGCAGTTCTTC.

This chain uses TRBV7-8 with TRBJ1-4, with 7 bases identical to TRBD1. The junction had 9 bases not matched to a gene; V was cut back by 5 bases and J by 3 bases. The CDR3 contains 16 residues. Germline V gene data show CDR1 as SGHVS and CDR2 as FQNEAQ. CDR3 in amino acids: CASSPSRTGPNEKLFF. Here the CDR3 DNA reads TGTGCCAGCAGCCCTAGCCGGACAGGCCCTAATGAAAAACTGTTTTTT.

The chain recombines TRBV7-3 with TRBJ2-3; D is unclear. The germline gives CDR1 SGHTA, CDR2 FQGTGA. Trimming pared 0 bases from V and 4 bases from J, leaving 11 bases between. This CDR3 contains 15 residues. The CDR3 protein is CASSLTTSPADTQYF. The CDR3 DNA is TGTGCCAGCAGCTTAACAACCTCCCCCGCAGATACGCAGTATTTT. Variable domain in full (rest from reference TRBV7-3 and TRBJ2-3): GAGVSQTPSNKVTEKGKYVELRCDPISGHTALYWYRQSLGQGPEFLIYFQGTGAADDSGLPNDRFFAVRPEGSVSTLKIQRTERGDSAVYLCASSLTTSPADTQYFGPGTRLTVL.

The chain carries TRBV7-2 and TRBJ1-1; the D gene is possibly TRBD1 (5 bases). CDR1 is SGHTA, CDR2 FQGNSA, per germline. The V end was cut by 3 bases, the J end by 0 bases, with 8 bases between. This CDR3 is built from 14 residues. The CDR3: CASSFRQMNTEAFF. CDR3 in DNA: TGTGCCAGCAGCTTTAGACAGATGAACACTGAAGCTTTCTTT. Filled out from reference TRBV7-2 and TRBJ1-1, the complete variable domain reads GAGVSQSPSNKVTEKGKDVELRCDPISGHTALYWYRQSLGQGLEFLIYFQGNSAPDKSGLPSDRFSAERTGGSVSTLTIQRTQQEDSAVYLCASSFRQMNTEAFFGQGTRLTVV.